This TCR beta chain was obtained from a study of regulatory T cells in long-lasting Graves disease. Study information: Antithyroid drugs had been given to newly diagnosed Graves' patients for under 3 months.

Trimming took off 6 bases at V and 15 bases at J, with 11 bases between the two ends. CDR1 is MNHEY, CDR2 SMNVEV, per germline (reference sequence). The CDR3 contains 10 residues. In building TCR beta libraries, iRepertoire HTBI primers were used together with Arm-PCR of CDR3 regions. TCRdb independently ran MiXCR on the multiplex PCR reads; one entry per CDR3 protein. Among 440,000 or so distinct CDR3 sequences listed, 15% to 20% were seen once. Regarding time point: newly diagnosed GD, antithyroid drugs for less than 3 months. With RNA extracted from PBMCs as input, the TCR library was made. The data were also submitted as part of a second study, on T cells in Graves' hyperthyroidism and ophthalmopathy. This second study notes: Those with hyperthyroidism were 18 to 65 years old, newly diagnosed, and ill for under 2 months. Most expanded thyroid clonotypes above 0.001 recurred in blood.

J is TRBJ2-2 and V is TRBV27; D gene uncertain. The sample was peripheral blood mononuclear cells (PBMCs), taken at new diagnosis, from a patient treated with antithyroid drugs. The TCR was taken from a woman in her 30s with Graves disease. The CDR3 DNA follows: TGTGCCAGCAGCCGACATACGGTGTTTTTT. Protein product: CASSRHTVFF.